Listed below are T cell receptor beta chains from one sample, sequenced in a study of blood T cell repertoires in COVID-19. Clones were sequenced by immunoSEQ multiplex PCR, and TCRdb holds only the in-frame ones, with some missing. Altogether 200,000 to 250,000 clones are present, approximately 83% being singletons, with the ten largest covering approximately 2%. Material for sequencing was peripheral blood. These receptors came from a man younger than 45 who had recovered from COVID-19. CDR3s include the opening cysteine and the closing phenylalanine or tryptophan. The order of the fields is clone size, D gene, CDR3 length, V gene, J gene, CDR3 DNA, CDR3 protein. D genes are given only for firm matches. Where a row states a size, it is once, few, many or the class of an expanded clone; other rows omit it.

size: NA; D: NA; length: 14; V: TRBV5-1; J: TRBJ2-4; DNA: TGCGCCAGCAGCTTGGGAACGGTCGGGGGTATCGCGTACTTC; CDR3: CASSLGTVGGIAYF
size: few; D: NA; length: 15; V: TRBV4-1; J: TRBJ2-2; DNA: TGCGCCAGCAGCCAACCCTCCCTCTTGACCGGGGAGCTGTTTTTT; CDR3: CASSQPSLLTGELFF
size: NA; D: NA; length: 14; V: TRBV3-1/TRBV3-2; J: TRBJ2-7; DNA: TGTGCCAGCAGCCAAGTGTTCCAGACCTACGAGCAGTACTTC; CDR3: CASSQVFQTYEQYF
size: NA; D: TRBD2; length: 16; V: TRBV5-1; J: TRBJ2-1; DNA: TGCGCCAGCAGCCCCTTTTTAGCGGGGGGGCAAAATGAGCAGTTCTTC; CDR3: CASSPFLAGGQNEQFF
size: NA; D: NA; length: 13; V: TRBV27; J: TRBJ1-5; DNA: TGTGCCAGCAGTTTACAGGGCGATCAGCCCCAGCATTTT; CDR3: CASSLQGDQPQHF
size: NA; D: TRBD1; length: 14; V: TRBV3-1/TRBV3-2; J: TRBJ2-7; DNA: TGTGCCAGCAGCCAAAGAGACAGGGTTGGCGAGCAGTACTTC; CDR3: CASSQRDRVGEQYF
size: few; D: NA; length: 12; V: TRBV5-8; J: TRBJ2-1; DNA: TGTGCCAGCAGCCCAGGGGAAGGGGAGCAGTTCTTC; CDR3: CASSPGEGEQFF
size: NA; D: NA; length: 14; V: TRBV19; J: TRBJ2-2; DNA: TGTGCCAGTAGTAGCGGCGGAGGGACCGGGGAGCTGTTTTTT; CDR3: CASSSGGGTGELFF
size: NA; D: TRBD1; length: 13; V: TRBV19; J: TRBJ2-5; DNA: TGTGCCAGTAGTGAGACAGGGCGGGAGACCCAGTACTTC; CDR3: CASSETGRETQYF
size: NA; D: TRBD2; length: 19; V: TRBV7-9; J: TRBJ2-1; DNA: TGTGCCAGCAGCCCAGCGGCGGCTAGCGGGGGGGCCGCCTACAATGAGCAGTTCTTC; CDR3: CASSPAAASGGAAYNEQFF
size: NA; D: NA; length: 16; V: TRBV24-1; J: TRBJ2-1; DNA: TGTGCCACTCGCGCCCCCGGGGAGCTATCTACGAATGAGCAGTTCTTC; CDR3: CATRAPGELSTNEQFF
size: NA; D: TRBD1; length: 15; V: TRBV2; J: TRBJ1-5; DNA: TGTGCCAGCAGGGGGACAGGGGGCTTGGATCAGCCCCAGCATTTT; CDR3: CASRGTGGLDQPQHF
size: once; D: NA; length: 13; V: TRBV19; J: TRBJ1-5; DNA: TGTGCCAGTGCCGAGGGAGGGCATCAGCCCCAGCATTTT; CDR3: CASAEGGHQPQHF
size: few; D: NA; length: 13; V: TRBV9; J: TRBJ1-5; DNA: TGTGCCAGCAGCTTCAATAGCAATCAGCCCCAGCATTTT; CDR3: CASSFNSNQPQHF
size: NA; D: TRBD1; length: 13; V: TRBV5-1; J: TRBJ1-1; DNA: TGCGCCAGCAGCTGGGGACAGGGTTCGGCAGCTTTCTTT; CDR3: CASSWGQGSAAFF
size: NA; D: NA; length: 13; V: TRBV10-1; J: TRBJ2-5; DNA: TGCGCCAGCAGTGGCCCTAGCCGGGAGACCCAGTACTTC; CDR3: CASSGPSRETQYF
size: NA; D: NA; length: 15; V: TRBV5-8; J: TRBJ2-3; DNA: TGTGCCAGCAGCTTGAGAAGGGGGGGTCCAGATACGCAGTATTTT; CDR3: CASSLRRGGPDTQYF
size: NA; D: TRBD1; length: 13; V: TRBV7-6; J: TRBJ2-1; DNA: TGTGCCAGCAGCAGGGACAGTTACAATGAGCAGTTCTTC; CDR3: CASSRDSYNEQFF
size: NA; D: NA; length: 13; V: TRBV27; J: TRBJ2-7; DNA: TGTGCCAGCAGTTTAATTTACACCTACGAGCAGTACTTC; CDR3: CASSLIYTYEQYF
size: NA; D: NA; length: 14; V: TRBV3-1/TRBV3-2; J: TRBJ1-4; DNA: TGTGCCAGCAGCCAGAGCGGGACGAATGAAAAACTGTTTTTT; CDR3: CASSQSGTNEKLFF
size: NA; D: NA; length: 11; V: TRBV20-1; J: TRBJ2-5; DNA: TGCAGTGCCAGGGTTCAAGAGACCCAGTACTTC; CDR3: CSARVQETQYF
size: NA; D: TRBD1; length: 16; V: TRBV6-6; J: TRBJ1-6; DNA: TGTGCCAGCTCCCGAGGGCCGGAACAGGGGAATTCACCCCTCCACTTT; CDR3: CASSRGPEQGNSPLHF
size: NA; D: TRBD1; length: 15; V: TRBV7-8; J: TRBJ2-5; DNA: TGTGCCAGCAGCGCGGGACAGGGAGGCCGGGAGACCCAGTACTTC; CDR3: CASSAGQGGRETQYF
size: NA; D: TRBD2; length: 15; V: TRBV7-3; J: TRBJ2-3; DNA: TGTGCCAGCGCGCCTAGCGGGGGGGAGGCAGATACGCAGTATTTT; CDR3: CASAPSGGEADTQYF
size: NA; D: TRBD2; length: 18; V: TRBV5-6; J: TRBJ2-5; DNA: TGTGCCAGCAGCTTGTTGACCGGGACTAGCGGGGGGGAAGAGACCCAGTACTTC; CDR3: CASSLLTGTSGGEETQYF
size: NA; D: NA; length: 13; V: TRBV6-2/TRBV6-3; J: TRBJ1-2; DNA: TGTGCCAGCAGTGGGACATCTAACTATGGCTACACCTTC; CDR3: CASSGTSNYGYTF
size: NA; D: NA; length: 15; V: TRBV28; J: TRBJ1-3; DNA: TGTGCCAGCAGAGGGGGATTGGTGGCTGGAAACACCATATATTTT; CDR3: CASRGGLVAGNTIYF
size: NA; D: NA; length: 14; V: TRBV27; J: TRBJ2-2; DNA: TGTGCCACCCGGCGGCTAGCCAACACCGGGGAGCTGTTTTTT; CDR3: CATRRLANTGELFF
size: NA; D: NA; length: 15; V: TRBV18; J: TRBJ1-1; DNA: TGTGCCAGCTCACCACCCGAGTCACAGCACACTGAAGCTTTCTTT; CDR3: CASSPPESQHTEAFF
size: NA; D: NA; length: 16; V: TRBV6-6; J: TRBJ2-2; DNA: TGTGCCAGCAGTTACTCGCGCAGGGGTGGCACCGGGGAGCTGTTTTTT; CDR3: CASSYSRRGGTGELFF
size: NA; D: NA; length: 16; V: TRBV7-9; J: TRBJ2-3; DNA: TGTGCCAGCAGCGTTCGGGACTGGCCGAGCACAGATACGCAGTATTTT; CDR3: CASSVRDWPSTDTQYF
size: NA; D: TRBD1; length: 13; V: TRBV12-5; J: TRBJ1-4; DNA: TGTGCTAGTGGAGGACAGGAAAATGAAAAACTGTTTTTT; CDR3: CASGGQENEKLFF
size: NA; D: TRBD2; length: 15; V: TRBV7-7; J: TRBJ2-1; DNA: TGTGCCAGCAGCCCTCAGCCGGGCGGGGGTAATGAGCAGTTCTTC; CDR3: CASSPQPGGGNEQFF
size: NA; D: TRBD1; length: 14; V: TRBV20-1; J: TRBJ1-5; DNA: TGCAGTGCTAGTTCCGGGGACAGGAATCAGCCCCAGCATTTT; CDR3: CSASSGDRNQPQHF
size: few; D: NA; length: 17; V: TRBV2; J: TRBJ1-5; DNA: TGTGCCAGCAGTCGTACCATGCTGGGGCTGCGAAATCAGCCCCAGCATTTT; CDR3: CASSRTMLGLRNQPQHF
size: once; D: TRBD1; length: 15; V: TRBV4-1; J: TRBJ1-2; DNA: TGCGCCAGCAGCCTTCTTCGGACAGGGCTTGATGGCCACACCTTC; CDR3: CASSLLRTGLDGHTF
size: NA; D: NA; length: 11; V: TRBV28; J: TRBJ1-2; DNA: TGTGCCAGCAGTTCCTTCGGTGGCTACACCTTC; CDR3: CASSSFGGYTF
size: NA; D: NA; length: 15; V: TRBV6-5; J: TRBJ1-2; DNA: TGTGCCAGCAGTTACTCGAGCGACCGTAACTATGGCTACACCTTC; CDR3: CASSYSSDRNYGYTF
size: once; D: NA; length: 10; V: TRBV6-5; J: TRBJ1-1; DNA: TGTGCCAGCGGCCACACTGAAGCTTTCTTT; CDR3: CASGHTEAFF
size: NA; D: NA; length: 12; V: TRBV5-6; J: TRBJ1-1; DNA: TGTGCCAGCAGTTCACAGGGTTTTGAAGCTTTCTTT; CDR3: CASSSQGFEAFF
size: NA; D: NA; length: 15; V: TRBV5-1; J: TRBJ2-3; DNA: TGCGCCAGCAGCTCCTCGGGAACTAGAGGAGATACGCAGTATTTT; CDR3: CASSSSGTRGDTQYF
size: few; D: NA; length: 16; V: TRBV5-8; J: TRBJ2-1; DNA: TGTGCCAGCAGCTTGGTTCGGGGACTTTGGGGCTATGAGCAGTTCTTC; CDR3: CASSLVRGLWGYEQFF
size: NA; D: NA; length: 14; V: TRBV3-1/TRBV3-2; J: TRBJ2-1; DNA: TGTGCCAGCAGCCAGCGGGGGCCCTACAATGAGCAGTTCTTC; CDR3: CASSQRGPYNEQFF
size: few; D: TRBD1; length: 16; V: TRBV7-9; J: TRBJ2-6; DNA: TGTGCCAGCAGCTCAAGACAGGGATCTGGGGCCAACGTCCTGACTTTC; CDR3: CASSSRQGSGANVLTF
size: NA; D: TRBD2; length: 14; V: TRBV20-1; J: TRBJ2-2; DNA: TGCAGTGCTAGTATGGGGGGGGTCACCGGGGAGCTGTTTTTT; CDR3: CSASMGGVTGELFF
size: once; D: TRBD1; length: 14; V: TRBV10-3; J: TRBJ1-5; DNA: TGTGCCACCCAAAGGGACAGCTATAATCAGCCCCAGCATTTT; CDR3: CATQRDSYNQPQHF
size: NA; D: NA; length: 14; V: TRBV4-1; J: TRBJ1-2; DNA: TGCGCCAGCAGCCAAGTGGGAGGGGGCTATGGCTACACCTTC; CDR3: CASSQVGGGYGYTF
size: NA; D: NA; length: 13; V: TRBV12-3/TRBV12-4; J: TRBJ2-1; DNA: TGTGCCAGCAATTACCAACCGGGCAATGAGCAGTTCTTC; CDR3: CASNYQPGNEQFF
size: NA; D: NA; length: 13; V: TRBV9; J: TRBJ1-2; DNA: TGTGCCAGCAGCGTAGAGTCAGACTATGGCTACACCTTC; CDR3: CASSVESDYGYTF
size: NA; D: NA; length: 14; V: TRBV4-2; J: TRBJ2-5; DNA: TGTGCCAGCAGCCAAGTGGGGGCCCCCGAGACCCAGTACTTC; CDR3: CASSQVGAPETQYF
size: NA; D: NA; length: 16; V: TRBV6-1; J: TRBJ1-4; DNA: TGTGCCAGCAGTGAGCGCCAAGGGGCAACTAATGAAAAACTGTTTTTT; CDR3: CASSERQGATNEKLFF
size: NA; D: NA; length: 17; V: TRBV3-1/TRBV3-2; J: TRBJ2-3; DNA: TGTGCCAGCAGCCAAGATCTGGGTGGGGGGGCCCGTGGGGCGCAGTATTTT; CDR3: CASSQDLGGGARGAQYF
size: NA; D: TRBD1; length: 16; V: TRBV9; J: TRBJ1-4; DNA: TGTGCCAGCAGCGCGACTGCGGGACAGTTGGGGGAAAAACTGTTTTTT; CDR3: CASSATAGQLGEKLFF
size: once; D: TRBD1; length: 15; V: TRBV19; J: TRBJ2-2; DNA: TGTGCCAGTAGCATGGGGGACAGAGAAACCGGGGAGCTGTTTTTT; CDR3: CASSMGDRETGELFF
size: NA; D: NA; length: 14; V: TRBV3-1/TRBV3-2; J: TRBJ2-1; DNA: TGTGCCAGCAGCCAGGATGGGCCAGTTAATGAGCAGTTCTTC; CDR3: CASSQDGPVNEQFF